Each of the 32 T cell receptor beta chains below was sequenced from the same sample in a study of cytomegalovirus exposure and HLA in healthy donors. Amplification used 60 Vbeta primers and 13 Jbeta primers. The table came from immunoSEQ multiplex PCR; TCRdb's copy has only in-frame clones and leaves some out. The table lists about 190,000 clones, about 82% of them singletons. Sequenced material: PBMCs. Every receptor here comes from a male donor in good health and CMV-seronegative.

Details on this clone: One end of the junction varies from germline; a read error may be responsible. This chain uses TRBV6-1 with TRBJ1-2; tentative D call: TRBD1 (5 bases). The CDR3 is 12 amino acids. The V gene's germline CDR1 is MNHNS and CDR2 SASEGT. The CDR3 DNA reads TGTGCCAGCAGTGAAGGGACACAAGGCTACCCCTTC. This gives the protein CASSEGTQGYPF.

This clone was observed a few times. This chain connects TRBV18 to TRBJ1-5; possibly TRBD1 for D (6 bases). V gave up 6 bases and J gave up 8 bases, with 14 bases separating them. The germline V gene has CDR1 KGHSH and CDR2 LQKENI. The CDR3 consists of 13 residues. The CDR3 DNA follows: TGTGCCAGCTCGCCGAACAACAGGGAGCCCCAGCATTTT. Protein product: CASSPNNREPQHF.

This clone appeared once. The genes are TRBV4-3 and TRBJ1-2; D is unclear. V lost 0 bases and J 8 bases, leaving 13 bases between the germline ends. Germline V gene sequence: CDR1 LGHNA, CDR2 YSLEER. This CDR3 is built from 14 residues. This CDR3 reads CASSQDHRKAGYTF. The CDR3 DNA reads TGCGCCAGCAGCCAAGATCACAGAAAGGCCGGCTACACCTTC.

The rearrangement links TRBV4-1 to TRBJ2-7, with D perhaps matching TRBD2 (6 bases). The germline V gene has CDR1 MGHRA and CDR2 YSYEKL. The CDR3 is made up of 16 amino acids. Trimming cost V 2 bases and J 2 bases, with 16 bases left between them. DNA for the CDR3: TGCGCCAGCAGCCAACCAATGGGGGGACGGACCTACGAGCAGTACTTC. This translates into CASSQPMGGRTYEQYF.

This clone was counted once. Different DNA sequences within this sample yield the same CDR3. The DNA for the CDR3 is TGTGCCAGCAGTTTGGGGGGTGGCACAGATACGCAGTATTTT. It translates to CASSLGGGTDTQYF. The rearrangement links TRBV28 to TRBJ2-3; tentative D call: TRBD2 (6 bases). Trimming pared 3 bases from V and 1 base from J, leaving 8 bases between. The CDR3 extends over 14 amino acids. Per the germline V gene, CDR1 is MDHEN and CDR2 is SYDVKM.

The chain is built from TRBV9 and TRBJ2-7, with 7 bases fitting TRBD2. The CDR3 runs to 16 residues. J lost 0 bases, V lost 0 bases, and 6 bases had no gene match. Germline CDR1 SGDLS, CDR2 YYNGEE. The CDR3 DNA reads TGTGCCAGCAGCGTAGGCCCGACTAGCACCTCCTACGAGCAGTACTTC. Translated: CASSVGPTSTSYEQYF.

This clone came up a few times. The chain employs TRBV2 and TRBJ2-2, with D tentatively TRBD2 (6 bases). The germline V and J ends were trimmed by 6 bases and 3 bases, with 17 bases remaining between them. This CDR3 contains 16 residues. Germline CDR1 SNHLY, CDR2 FYNNEI. This CDR3 reads CASRDIGGLDTGELFF. The CDR3 region has the DNA TGTGCCAGCAGGGACATCGGGGGTCTGGACACCGGGGAGCTGTTTTTT.

The V gene is TRBV2, the J gene TRBJ1-3; TRBD1 matches at 8 bases. CDR1 is SNHLY, CDR2 FYNNEI, per germline. V shed 7 bases and J 4 bases; nucleotides not matched to a gene: 9. The CDR3 covers 15 residues. The CDR3 DNA reads as TGTGCCAGCAAGAGCAGGGGGCCTTCCGGAAACACCATATATTTT. This encodes CASKSRGPSGNTIYF.

This clone appeared a few times. The genes are TRBV7-2 and TRBJ2-1; 7 bases map to TRBD2. This CDR3 has 15 residues. CDR1 SGHTA and CDR2 FQGNSA come from the germline V gene. V shed 5 bases and J 8 bases; nucleotides not matched to a gene: 12. CDR3 DNA sequence: TGTGCCAGCAGCCCGCCGTGGACTAGGGGCGATGAGCAGTTCTTC. Translation gives CASSPPWTRGDEQFF. The full variable domain, with the rest looked up from reference TRBV7-2 and TRBJ2-1, is GAGVSQSPSNKVTEKGKDVELRCDPISGHTALYWYRQSLGQGLEFLIYFQGNSAPDKSGLPSDRFSAERTGGSVSTLTIQRTQQEDSAVYLCASSPPWTRGDEQFFGPGTRLTVL.

The chain has TRBV10-3 and TRBJ2-1, with TRBD2 identical over 8 bases. With 0 bases clipped from V and 7 bases from J, the junction kept 8 bases outside the gene matches. Looked up from germline, CDR1 is ENHRY and CDR2 is SYGVKD. The CDR3 is made up of 16 amino acids. The CDR3 sequence: CAISESSGSLGNEQFF. CDR3 bases: TGTGCCATCAGTGAGTCGAGCGGGAGTTTGGGGAATGAGCAGTTCTTC.

This clone has just a few counts. The J gene is TRBJ2-5, the V gene TRBV4-1, with TRBD1 as a possible D gene (5 bases). CDR3 length equals 16 residues. The germline V and J ends were trimmed by 0 bases and 5 bases, with 16 bases remaining between them. The germline CDR1 and CDR2 sequences are MGHRA and YSYEKL. CDR3 DNA: TGCGCCAGCAGCCAAGAGGGGCTCGGACGAGCGGAGACCCAGTACTTC. Its translation is CASSQEGLGRAETQYF.

This clone showed up just once. The chain has TRBV9 and TRBJ1-1, with D maybe TRBD1 (6 bases). The V and J ends lost 3 bases and 0 bases respectively, with 12 bases between them. This CDR3 is built from 15 residues. The germline CDR1 and CDR2 sequences are SGDLS and YYNGEE. This CDR3 reads CASSALTGMNTEAFF. In DNA form, the CDR3 reads TGTGCCAGCAGCGCCCTGACAGGTATGAACACTGAAGCTTTCTTT.

This sequence joins TRBV4-2 and TRBJ2-3; 12 bases line up with TRBD2. The CDR3 runs 18 residues. J was trimmed by 5 bases and V by 4 bases; bases with no gene match: 13. Germline V gene data show CDR1 as LGHNA and CDR2 as YNFKEQ. The CDR3 region is CASSPLTGLAGGIDTQYF. The CDR3 bases are TGTGCCAGCAGCCCCCTAACAGGGCTAGCGGGGGGGATAGATACGCAGTATTTT.

This clone came up once. At the DNA level, this CDR3 is encoded by other sequences in the same sample as well. This rearrangement joins TRBV19 to TRBJ1-1; the match to TRBD1 covers 10 bases. The CDR3 extends over 15 amino acids. The J segment lost 1 base and the V segment lost 4 bases, leaving 3 bases of the junction unmatched. Germline loops: CDR1 LNHDA, CDR2 SQIVND (reference sequence). CDR3 amino acids: CASSTRTGGNTEAFF. The CDR3 nucleotides are TGTGCCAGTAGTACTCGGACAGGGGGGAACACTGAAGCTTTCTTT.

V gene TRBV7-9 combines with J gene TRBJ2-5; tentatively, D is TRBD1 (7 bases). The CDR3 has 12 amino acids. The germline V gene has CDR1 SEHNR and CDR2 FQNEAQ (reference sequence). V gave up 6 bases and J gave up 4 bases, with 9 bases separating them. The CDR3 region has the DNA TGTGCCAGCAGTCAGGGGGGAGAGACCCAGTACTTC. Protein: CASSQGGETQYF.

The chain joins TRBV5-1 to TRBJ1-1; D call uncertain. This CDR3 region has 14 residues. Germline CDR1 and CDR2: SGHRS and YFSETQ. V was trimmed by 0 bases and J by 4 bases, leaving 10 bases between them. The DNA of the CDR3 is TGCGCCAGCAGCTTGGCCTTGGGAGGCACTGAAGCTTTCTTT. Translated: CASSLALGGTEAFF.

The V call is TRBV27, the J call TRBJ2-6; D is uncertain. The CDR3 spans 19 residues. Germline lookup yields CDR1 MNHEY and CDR2 SMNVEV (reference sequence). V was pared by 0 bases and J by 3 bases, with 18 bases between. CDR3: CASSLSARSVVFGANVLTF. The DNA of the CDR3 is TGTGCCAGCAGTTTATCAGCCCGATCGGTAGTCTTTGGGGCCAACGTCCTGACTTTC.

About this clone itself: This CDR3 is also generated by other DNA sequences in the sample. This chain joins TRBV28 and TRBJ2-3; 10 positions agree with TRBD2. With V trimmed by 6 bases and J by 1 base, 7 bases remained unmatched. The CDR3 loop spans 16 amino acids. Germline loops: CDR1 MDHEN, CDR2 SYDVKM. Written as DNA, the CDR3 is TGTGCCAGCAGCCTCGCAACTAGCGGGGGCACAGATACGCAGTATTTT. This codes for CASSLATSGGTDTQYF.

The chain carries TRBV27 and TRBJ2-2; D unclear. The CDR3 is 13 amino acids. V gave up 5 bases and J gave up 3 bases, with 7 bases separating them. CDR1 is MNHEY, CDR2 SMNVEV, per germline (reference sequence). The CDR3 here is CASSPYYTGELFF. The CDR3 coding sequence is TGTGCCAGCAGTCCCTATTACACCGGGGAGCTGTTTTTT.

The V call is TRBV15, the J call TRBJ2-7, with D perhaps TRBD2 (6 bases). This CDR3 has 12 residues. CDR1 is LNHNV and CDR2 is YYDKDF in the germline V gene (reference sequence). Trimming pared 0 bases from V and 9 bases from J, leaving 9 bases between. CDR3 DNA: TGTGCCACCAGCAGAGATTTGGGGGGGCAGTACTTC. This sequence encodes CATSRDLGGQYF.

The rearrangement links TRBV18 to TRBJ2-7, with D perhaps TRBD1 (5 bases). Germline V gene sequence: CDR1 KGHSH, CDR2 LQKENI. V was pared by 2 bases and J by 3 bases, with 11 bases between. The CDR3 extends over 14 amino acids. CDR3 loop: CASSPDSRIYEQYF. For the CDR3, the DNA is TGTGCCAGCTCACCAGACAGCCGTATCTACGAGCAGTACTTC.

The V call is TRBV6-1, the J call TRBJ1-1, with D uncertain. The germline V and J ends were trimmed by 2 bases and 1 base, with 11 bases remaining between them. CDR1 and CDR2 from the germline V gene are MNHNS and SASEGT. This CDR3 is built from 15 residues. CDR3 loop: CASSELGRGNTEAFF. The CDR3 DNA follows: TGTGCCAGCAGTGAATTGGGGAGAGGGAACACTGAAGCTTTCTTT.

The chain links TRBV7-9 to TRBJ2-3; D is possibly TRBD2 (5 bases). The CDR3 has 14 amino acids. Per germline, CDR1 SEHNR and CDR2 FQNEAQ (reference sequence). The V and J ends lost 4 bases and 1 base respectively, with 9 bases between them. In nucleotides, the CDR3 is TGTGCCAGCAGCTCGAGAGCGGGCACAGATACGCAGTATTTT. This encodes CASSSRAGTDTQYF.

This clone was observed once. The chain has TRBV7-2 and TRBJ1-2; 7 nucleotides line up with TRBD1. This CDR3 spans 15 amino acids. V was clipped by 4 bases and J by 3 bases; unmatched bases: 8. Germline-derived CDR1 and CDR2 are SGHTA and FQGNSA. This CDR3 is CASSSFPGTDYGYTF. CDR3 sequence (DNA): TGTGCCAGCAGCTCCTTCCCCGGGACAGACTATGGCTACACCTTC.

The genes are TRBV28 and TRBJ1-1; 7 positions match TRBD1. This CDR3 is 14 amino acids long. Trimming cost V 3 bases and J 8 bases; bases outside gene matches: 9. Per germline, CDR1 MDHEN and CDR2 SYDVKM. DNA for the CDR3: TGTGCCAGCAGTTTCTTCGACAGGGCGTCCGAAGCTTTCTTT. It codes for CASSFFDRASEAFF.

The count of this clone is one. This chain connects TRBV19 to TRBJ2-3; 15 bases align to TRBD2. V was pared by 6 bases and J by 3 bases, with 7 bases of the junction left unmatched. CDR1 is LNHDA and CDR2 is SQIVND in the germline V gene (reference sequence). The CDR3 sequence is 17 residues long. The CDR3 here is CASSPGLAGGGTDTQYF. The CDR3 DNA reads TGTGCCAGTAGCCCGGGACTAGCGGGAGGAGGGACAGATACGCAGTATTTT.

This chain joins TRBV10-3 and TRBJ2-3; D is perhaps TRBD1 (5 bases). This CDR3 is 16 amino acids long. From germline, CDR1 is ENHRY and CDR2 SYGVKD. V was clipped by 2 bases and J by 0 bases, with 12 bases between them. The CDR3 coding sequence is TGTGCCATCAGTGAGCGTTTAGGGGCTAGCACAGATACGCAGTATTTT. This translates into CAISERLGASTDTQYF.

CDR3 sequence: CSVSGGAGDAFF. CDR3 DNA: TGCAGCGTCAGTGGCGGTGCGGGGGATGCTTTCTTT. This chain uses TRBV29-1 with TRBJ1-1; weak D call: TRBD1 (5 bases). The V end lost 6 bases, the J end lost 11 bases, and 19 bases lay between the germline ends. Germline V gene data show CDR1 as SQVTM and CDR2 as ANQGSEA. The CDR3 consists of 12 residues.

The rearrangement links TRBV28 to TRBJ2-5; 10 bases align to TRBD2. The CDR3 consists of 13 residues. V was clipped by 8 bases and J by 5 bases; unmatched bases: 5. The germline gives CDR1 MDHEN, CDR2 SYDVKM. The CDR3 is CASCLAGDETQYF. The CDR3 bases are TGTGCCAGCTGTCTAGCGGGAGACGAGACCCAGTACTTC. Looking up the rest from reference TRBV28 and TRBJ2-5 gives the full variable domain: DVKVTQSSRYLVKRTGEKVFLECVQDMDHENMFWYRQDPGLGLRLIYFSYDVKMKEKGDIPEGYSVSREKKERFSLILESASTNQTSMYLCASCLAGDETQYFGPGTRLLVL.

This chain uses TRBV5-6 with TRBJ2-1; 9 bases line up with TRBD2. After removal of 2 bases from V and 2 bases from J, the junction contained 11 bases not matched to a gene. Germline V gives CDR1 SGHDT, CDR2 YYEEEE. This CDR3 has 18 residues. CDR3: CASSFRRLAGAPYNEQFF. The CDR3, as DNA: TGTGCCAGCAGCTTCCGTCGATTAGCGGGAGCACCCTACAATGAGCAGTTCTTC.

The chain uses TRBV30 and TRBJ1-6; tentative D call: TRBD1 (6 bases). Deletions cut 3 bases from V and 5 bases from J, with 14 bases between. The CDR3 contains 15 residues. CDR1 is GTSNPN and CDR2 is SVGIG in the germline V gene (reference sequence). CDR3 sequence: CAWSPGGADNSPLHF. The CDR3 DNA sequence: TGTGCCTGGAGCCCTGGGGGGGCCGATAATTCACCCCTCCACTTT.

The genes are TRBV5-4 and TRBJ2-7; possibly TRBD1 for D (6 bases). CDR1 is SGHNT, CDR2 YYREEE, per germline (reference sequence). Between the trimmed V and J ends, which lost 0 bases and 5 bases, there was a span of 15 bases. This CDR3 region has 15 residues. DNA for the CDR3: TGTGCCAGCAGCTTGGGAGGTAGGCAGGGGAACGAGCAGTACTTC. Translated, it gives CASSLGGRQGNEQYF.